A single sample gave rise to the 22 T cell receptor beta chains below, sequenced in a study of early stage breast cancer tumors. Sequenced by immunoSEQ multiplex PCR; TCRdb stores in-frame clones only, minus some. The repertoire has 9,000 or so clones, approximately 70% of them found once; the top ten carry roughly 6.9%. Specimen: breast tumor tissue. These receptors originate from a person aged 45-60 years with breast cancer.

This chain connects TRBV28 to TRBJ2-1, with D perhaps TRBD1 or TRBD2 (6 bases each). Trimming removed 6 bases at V and 4 bases at J, with 13 bases between. Germline CDR1 and CDR2: MDHEN and SYDVKM. This CDR3 comprises 14 residues. As DNA, the CDR3 is TGTGCCAGCAGCCCCCGGGGGCGATACAATGAGCAGTTCTTC. Its translation is CASSPRGRYNEQFF.

This clone was seen a handful of times. This chain joins TRBV15 and TRBJ1-5, with 7 bases matching TRBD1. Germline CDR1 is LNHNV and CDR2 is YYDKDF (reference sequence). V dropped 2 bases and J dropped 2; count of bases not matched to a gene: 3. This CDR3 spans 15 amino acids. The CDR3 protein is CATSRQGGGNQPQHF. CDR3 DNA sequence: TGTGCCACCAGCAGACAGGGGGGAGGCAATCAGCCCCAGCATTTT.

V gene TRBV2 combines with J gene TRBJ2-3; D is perhaps TRBD1 (6 bases). The CDR3 spans 16 residues. Germline lookup yields CDR1 SNHLY and CDR2 FYNNEI. Trimming stripped 6 bases from V and 0 bases from J, with 16 bases between. CDR3 loop: CASRDYGGPSTDTQYF. DNA of the CDR3: TGTGCCAGCAGAGATTATGGGGGCCCCAGCACAGATACGCAGTATTTT.

This clone was detected a few times. This chain joins TRBV4-2 and TRBJ2-2; D is perhaps TRBD1 or TRBD2 (5 bases each). Per germline, CDR1 LGHNA and CDR2 YNFKEQ. V was clipped by 1 base and J by 5 bases, with 8 bases between them. This CDR3 is 14 amino acids long. The CDR3 protein is CASSQVGETGELFF. The CDR3 bases are TGTGCCAGCAGCCAAGTAGGGGAGACCGGGGAGCTGTTTTTT.

This clone was counted between two and nine times. V and J are TRBV6-4 and TRBJ1-1; tentative D call: TRBD1 (6 bases). Trimming pared 5 bases from V and 10 bases from J, leaving 17 bases between. Per germline, CDR1 MRHNA and CDR2 SNTAGT. The CDR3 consists of 13 residues. In DNA, the CDR3 is TGTGCCAGCAGTCCTACCCTACAGGGAGGAGCTTTCTTT. Translation: CASSPTLQGGAFF.

The chain combines TRBV18 with TRBJ1-3; D possibly corresponds to TRBD1 (6 bases). In germline, CDR1 is KGHSH, CDR2 LQKENI. CDR3 length: 14 amino acids. V gave up 4 bases and J gave up 2 bases, with 9 bases separating them. CDR3: CASSRSGAGNTIYF. CDR3 nucleotides: TGTGCCAGCTCACGATCAGGGGCTGGAAACACCATATATTTT.

The chain carries TRBV2 and TRBJ2-7; 9 bases are shared with TRBD2. CDR3 length equals 15 residues. Germline values: CDR1 SNHLY, CDR2 FYNNEI. The junction had 10 bases not matched to a gene; V was cut back by 8 bases and J by 2 bases. The CDR3 DNA is TGTGCCAGCCTTGGGAGGCTAGCGGGAACCTACGAGCAGTACTTC. Amino acids: CASLGRLAGTYEQYF.

This sequence joins TRBV23-1 and TRBJ2-3; perhaps TRBD1 as D (6 bases). TRBV23-1 is an ORF, with its function uncertain. Trimming left V 9 bases short and J 1 base short, with 17 bases between. The CDR3 is 15 amino acids. CDR3 protein: CARGQLEIGTDTQYF. CDR3 nucleotides: TGCGCCAGGGGACAACTAGAGATCGGCACAGATACGCAGTATTTT.

This rearrangement joins TRBV5-6 to TRBJ2-1, with 8 nucleotides matching TRBD1. Germline V gene data show CDR1 as SGHDT and CDR2 as YYEEEE. J gave up 4 bases and V 0 bases, and 3 bases lay outside the gene matches. CDR3 length: 15 amino acids. The CDR3 loop reads CASSLVTGGYNEQFF. The CDR3 DNA is TGTGCCAGCAGCTTGGTAACAGGGGGTTACAATGAGCAGTTCTTC.

The V and J genes are TRBV5-5 and TRBJ2-6, with D perhaps matching TRBD1 (6 bases). There are 15 residues in the CDR3. V was pared by 7 bases and J by 4 bases, with 15 bases between. Germline CDR1 is SGHKS and CDR2 is YYEKEE (reference sequence). CDR3 region: CASGRTVTGANVLTF. The CDR3 DNA follows: TGTGCCAGCGGCAGGACAGTAACCGGGGCCAACGTCCTGACTTTC.

The V and J genes are TRBV19 and TRBJ1-5; possibly TRBD1 for D (5 bases). The germline V and J ends were trimmed by 6 bases and 3 bases, with 9 bases remaining between them. Germline lookup yields CDR1 LNHDA and CDR2 SQIVND (reference sequence). This CDR3 contains 13 residues. Written as DNA, the CDR3 is TGTGCCAGTAGAACAGGTGACAATCAGCCCCAGCATTTT. Translated: CASRTGDNQPQHF.

This clone has just one count. The rearrangement joins TRBV14 to TRBJ2-7, with D hard to call. The ends were cut back, 3 bases at V and 5 bases at J, with 11 bases in the middle. Germline lookup yields CDR1 SGHDN and CDR2 FVKESK. There are 13 residues in the CDR3. CDR3 DNA sequence: TGTGCCAGCAGCCATCATCTCCGGGACGAGCAGTACTTC. Translation: CASSHHLRDEQYF.

The gene calls are TRBV7-2 and TRBJ2-1; D is ambiguous. Trimming removed 5 bases at V and 9 bases at J, with 14 bases between. Per the germline V gene, CDR1 is SGHTA and CDR2 is FQGNSA. The CDR3 has 13 amino acids. Written as DNA, the CDR3 is TGTGCCAGCAGCCCCCCGGAGTTAGGTGAGCAGTTCTTC. This sequence encodes CASSPPELGEQFF.

This clone is a singleton in its sample. The chain has TRBV10-3 and TRBJ2-1; 12 nucleotides agree with TRBD2. Germline-derived CDR1 and CDR2 are ENHRY and SYGVKD. J was trimmed by 5 bases and V by 6 bases; bases with no gene match: 8. This CDR3 is built from 16 residues. CDR3 DNA sequence: TGTGCCATCAGCCTAGCGGGGGGGCCCCAGGACAATGAGCAGTTCTTC. This translates into CAISLAGGPQDNEQFF.

V gene TRBV6-1 combines with J gene TRBJ2-7; weak D call: TRBD2 (5 bases). The CDR3 has 13 amino acids. Germline V gene data show CDR1 as MNHNS and CDR2 as SASEGT. Trimming shortened V by 1 base and J by 9 bases, and 13 bases separated the two germline ends. The CDR3: CASSEERADAQYF. In DNA form, the CDR3 reads TGTGCCAGCAGTGAAGAAAGAGCGGACGCGCAGTACTTC.

This sequence joins TRBV6-1 and TRBJ2-7; 8 nucleotides line up with TRBD1. This CDR3 region has 14 residues. CDR1 is MNHNS and CDR2 is SASEGT in the germline V gene. J gave up 0 bases and V 6 bases, and 4 bases lay outside the gene matches. CDR3 protein: CASRTGAGSYEQYF. CDR3 nucleotide sequence: TGTGCCAGCAGGACAGGGGCAGGCTCCTACGAGCAGTACTTC.

This chain uses TRBV10-1 with TRBJ2-3; D is unclear. Per the germline V gene, CDR1 is WNHNN and CDR2 is SYGVQD (reference sequence). This CDR3 has 13 amino acids. The V and J ends lost 0 bases and 1 base respectively, with 2 bases between them. The CDR3 is CASSESGTDTQYF. DNA for the CDR3: TGCGCCAGCAGTGAGTCTGGCACAGATACGCAGTATTTT.

The CDR3, as DNA: TGTGCCAGTAGTCCTCGGACTAGCGCAGACCAAGAGACCCAGTACTTC. This sequence encodes CASSPRTSADQETQYF. The V and J genes are TRBV19 and TRBJ2-5; TRBD2 agrees at 9 bases. From germline, CDR1 is LNHDA and CDR2 SQIVND (reference sequence). The V and J ends lost 5 bases and 0 bases, in that order; junction bases with no gene match: 7. The length of the CDR3 is 16 residues.

V is TRBV10-3 and J is TRBJ2-1, with TRBD1 identical over 7 bases. CDR3 length equals 12 residues. CDR1 is ENHRY and CDR2 is SYGVKD in the germline V gene. Trimming took 7 bases from V and 9 from J; bases not matched to a gene: 6. The CDR3 is CAITDRNGEQFF. The CDR3 nucleotides read TGTGCCATCACGGACAGGAACGGTGAGCAGTTCTTC.

This clone was seen a handful of times. The chain links TRBV10-3 to TRBJ2-7; D is possibly TRBD1 (6 bases). This CDR3 is built from 12 residues. Germline V gene lookup returns CDR1 ENHRY and CDR2 SYGVKD. The V and J ends lost 10 bases and 0 bases respectively, with 10 bases between them. This CDR3 is CATMTGSYEQYF. DNA for the CDR3: TGTGCCACCATGACAGGCTCCTACGAGCAGTACTTC.

This chain links TRBV10-3 with TRBJ2-3; 7 bases are shared with TRBD2. V trimming: 7 bases; J trimming: 0 bases; junction bases outside the gene matches: 4. There are 14 residues in the CDR3. Looked up from germline, CDR1 is ENHRY and CDR2 is SYGVKD. The CDR3 is CAITGSGSTDTQYF. Written as DNA, the CDR3 is TGTGCCATCACTGGTAGCGGGAGCACAGATACGCAGTATTTT.

This chain links TRBV6-5 with TRBJ2-7; the D is unclear. V gave up 2 bases and J gave up 3 bases, with 11 bases separating them. This CDR3 is built from 14 residues. Per the germline V gene, CDR1 is MNHEY and CDR2 is SVGAGI. In DNA, the CDR3 is TGTGCCAGCAGTTACGAAGGGCCCCACTACGAGCAGTACTTC. Residues: CASSYEGPHYEQYF.